The 14 T cell receptor beta chains in this list originate from one sample, sequenced in a study of ipilimumab plus nivolumab after autologous stem cell transplantation. This table comes from immunoSEQ multiplex PCR, and its TCRdb copy is limited to in-frame clones, with some not included. The table records over 35,000 clones, nearly 95% of them present only once. The sequencing used PBMCs, collected in a trial of ipilimumab plus nivolumab as post-transplant consolidation. The source is a male donor with multiple myeloma.

The rearrangement links TRBV9 to TRBJ2-7; the match to TRBD2 covers 10 bases. Germline CDR1 reads SGDLS; CDR2 reads YYNGEE. The V and J ends lost 0 bases and 4 bases, in that order; junction bases with no gene match: 7. The CDR3 spans 16 residues. CDR3 in amino acids: CASSVGSSGRLYEQYF. The CDR3 DNA follows: TGTGCCAGCAGCGTAGGGTCTAGCGGGAGATTATACGAGCAGTACTTC.

In nucleotides, the CDR3 is TGTGCCAGCAGCGGAACAACAGCACTCACAGATACGCAGTATTTT. Its translation is CASSGTTALTDTQYF. The chain links TRBV7-9 to TRBJ2-3; D remains ambiguous. V was clipped by 5 bases and J by 2 bases, with 14 bases between them. The length of the CDR3 is 15 residues. Germline CDR1 is SEHNR and CDR2 is FQNEAQ (reference sequence).

J is TRBJ2-3 and V is TRBV7-3, with D maybe TRBD1 (5 bases). Germline V CDR1 and CDR2: SGHTA, FQGTGA. The CDR3 sequence is 12 residues long. V gave up 5 bases and J gave up 3 bases, with 6 bases separating them. The CDR3 reads CASSPGTDTQYF. In DNA, the CDR3 is TGTGCCAGCAGCCCAGGGACAGATACGCAGTATTTT.

The V and J genes are TRBV7-3 and TRBJ2-3, with a possible D match to TRBD2 (5 bases). CDR1 SGHTA and CDR2 FQGTGA come from the germline V gene. The CDR3 spans 16 residues. Trimming cost V 0 bases and J 0 bases, with 10 bases left between them. The CDR3 sequence is CASSLTISASTDTQYF. Here the CDR3 DNA reads TGTGCCAGCAGCTTAACGATTAGCGCTAGCACAGATACGCAGTATTTT. The entire variable domain, with the rest obtained from reference TRBV7-3 and TRBJ2-3, is as follows: GAGVSQTPSNKVTEKGKYVELRCDPISGHTALYWYRQSLGQGPEFLIYFQGTGAADDSGLPNDRFFAVRPEGSVSTLKIQRTERGDSAVYLCASSLTISASTDTQYFGPGTRLTVL.

This clone turned up a few times. The CDR3 is CASSPVRENTGELFF. CDR3 nucleotides: TGTGCCAGCTCACCAGTCAGGGAGAACACCGGGGAGCTGTTTTTT. The chain joins TRBV18 to TRBJ2-2; D is perhaps TRBD1 (5 bases). This CDR3 has 15 amino acids. The germline V and J ends were trimmed by 2 bases and 1 base, with 8 bases remaining between them. CDR1 KGHSH and CDR2 LQKENI come from the germline V gene.

The chain joins TRBV5-4 to TRBJ2-5; 8 bases map to TRBD2. After removal of 0 bases from V and 5 bases from J, the junction contained 3 bases not matched to a gene. The V gene's germline CDR1 is SGHNT and CDR2 YYREEE (reference sequence). The CDR3 is made up of 14 amino acids. CDR3 bases: TGTGCCAGCAGCTTGGACGGGGGGGGTGAGACCCAGTACTTC. Translated, it gives CASSLDGGGETQYF.

This clone appeared a single time. The chain recombines TRBV19 with TRBJ2-7; unclear D gene. V was clipped by 1 base and J by 3 bases, with 7 bases between them. The CDR3 has 13 amino acids. Germline CDR1 is LNHDA and CDR2 is SQIVND (reference sequence). CDR3 amino acids: CASSIGGSYEQYF. Written as DNA, the CDR3 is TGTGCCAGTAGTATAGGAGGAAGCTACGAGCAGTACTTC.

The V call is TRBV27, the J call TRBJ2-1; D remains ambiguous. Trimming took off 5 bases at V and 1 base at J, with 18 bases between the two ends. The germline CDR1 and CDR2 sequences are MNHEY and SMNVEV (reference sequence). This CDR3 spans 17 amino acids. The CDR3 DNA is TGTGCCAGCAGTCATTCAAGACCGATCTTGTCCTACAATGAGCAGTTCTTC. Its translation: CASSHSRPILSYNEQFF.

The chain is built from TRBV28 and TRBJ2-1; 9 bases agree with TRBD1. The germline CDR1 and CDR2 sequences are MDHEN and SYDVKM. Losses at the gene ends were 6 bases for V and 4 bases for J; bases not matched to a gene: 1. The CDR3 extends over 13 amino acids. CDR3: CASSGTGYNEQFF. CDR3 DNA sequence: TGTGCCAGCAGCGGGACAGGGTACAATGAGCAGTTCTTC.

Only one count was recorded for this clone. The chain couples TRBV18 to TRBJ2-1, with D perhaps matching TRBD1 or TRBD2 (5 bases each). V shed 4 bases and J shed 0 bases, with 16 bases lying between them. Looked up from germline, CDR1 is KGHSH and CDR2 is LQKENI. This CDR3 spans 17 amino acids. The DNA for the CDR3 is TGTGCCAGCTCACTCCTTGGGGCCGGGGCCTCCTACAATGAGCAGTTCTTC. It specifies CASSLLGAGASYNEQFF.

The chain links TRBV4-3 to TRBJ1-2, with a possible D match to TRBD1 (5 bases). Germline CDR1 reads LGHNA; CDR2 reads YSLEER. The CDR3 extends over 16 amino acids. Trimming took 1 base from V and 2 from J, leaving 14 bases between them. The CDR3 spells CASSQVYVRANYGYTF. In DNA, the CDR3 is TGCGCCAGCAGCCAAGTATACGTCAGGGCGAACTATGGCTACACCTTC.

Here the CDR3 DNA reads TGTGCCAGCAGCTTAAGGTCGCAGGGCGAAAAACTGTTTTTT. It specifies CASSLRSQGEKLFF. This chain uses TRBV7-9 with TRBJ1-4; a possible D gene is TRBD1 (5 bases). Trimming cost V 2 bases and J 8 bases, with 12 bases left between them. The CDR3 loop spans 14 amino acids. The germline gives CDR1 SEHNR, CDR2 FQNEAQ (reference sequence).

The rearrangement joins TRBV6-5 to TRBJ1-5; 7 bases agree with TRBD1. The CDR3 runs 13 residues. Germline loops: CDR1 MNHEY, CDR2 SVGAGI. With 5 bases clipped from V and 7 bases from J, the junction kept 5 bases outside the gene matches. The CDR3 loop reads CASSALGGQPQHF. For the CDR3, the DNA is TGTGCCAGCAGTGCGCTAGGGGGCCAGCCCCAGCATTTT.

The chain carries TRBV14 and TRBJ1-1, with 7 nucleotides matching TRBD1. Germline V lookup: CDR1 SGHDN, CDR2 FVKESK. CDR3 length: 14 residues. Unmatched junction bases numbered 4, after V lost 1 base and J lost 5 bases. The CDR3 loop is CASSQGQGGTEAFF. Written as DNA, the CDR3 is TGTGCCAGCAGCCAAGGACAGGGCGGGACTGAAGCTTTCTTT.